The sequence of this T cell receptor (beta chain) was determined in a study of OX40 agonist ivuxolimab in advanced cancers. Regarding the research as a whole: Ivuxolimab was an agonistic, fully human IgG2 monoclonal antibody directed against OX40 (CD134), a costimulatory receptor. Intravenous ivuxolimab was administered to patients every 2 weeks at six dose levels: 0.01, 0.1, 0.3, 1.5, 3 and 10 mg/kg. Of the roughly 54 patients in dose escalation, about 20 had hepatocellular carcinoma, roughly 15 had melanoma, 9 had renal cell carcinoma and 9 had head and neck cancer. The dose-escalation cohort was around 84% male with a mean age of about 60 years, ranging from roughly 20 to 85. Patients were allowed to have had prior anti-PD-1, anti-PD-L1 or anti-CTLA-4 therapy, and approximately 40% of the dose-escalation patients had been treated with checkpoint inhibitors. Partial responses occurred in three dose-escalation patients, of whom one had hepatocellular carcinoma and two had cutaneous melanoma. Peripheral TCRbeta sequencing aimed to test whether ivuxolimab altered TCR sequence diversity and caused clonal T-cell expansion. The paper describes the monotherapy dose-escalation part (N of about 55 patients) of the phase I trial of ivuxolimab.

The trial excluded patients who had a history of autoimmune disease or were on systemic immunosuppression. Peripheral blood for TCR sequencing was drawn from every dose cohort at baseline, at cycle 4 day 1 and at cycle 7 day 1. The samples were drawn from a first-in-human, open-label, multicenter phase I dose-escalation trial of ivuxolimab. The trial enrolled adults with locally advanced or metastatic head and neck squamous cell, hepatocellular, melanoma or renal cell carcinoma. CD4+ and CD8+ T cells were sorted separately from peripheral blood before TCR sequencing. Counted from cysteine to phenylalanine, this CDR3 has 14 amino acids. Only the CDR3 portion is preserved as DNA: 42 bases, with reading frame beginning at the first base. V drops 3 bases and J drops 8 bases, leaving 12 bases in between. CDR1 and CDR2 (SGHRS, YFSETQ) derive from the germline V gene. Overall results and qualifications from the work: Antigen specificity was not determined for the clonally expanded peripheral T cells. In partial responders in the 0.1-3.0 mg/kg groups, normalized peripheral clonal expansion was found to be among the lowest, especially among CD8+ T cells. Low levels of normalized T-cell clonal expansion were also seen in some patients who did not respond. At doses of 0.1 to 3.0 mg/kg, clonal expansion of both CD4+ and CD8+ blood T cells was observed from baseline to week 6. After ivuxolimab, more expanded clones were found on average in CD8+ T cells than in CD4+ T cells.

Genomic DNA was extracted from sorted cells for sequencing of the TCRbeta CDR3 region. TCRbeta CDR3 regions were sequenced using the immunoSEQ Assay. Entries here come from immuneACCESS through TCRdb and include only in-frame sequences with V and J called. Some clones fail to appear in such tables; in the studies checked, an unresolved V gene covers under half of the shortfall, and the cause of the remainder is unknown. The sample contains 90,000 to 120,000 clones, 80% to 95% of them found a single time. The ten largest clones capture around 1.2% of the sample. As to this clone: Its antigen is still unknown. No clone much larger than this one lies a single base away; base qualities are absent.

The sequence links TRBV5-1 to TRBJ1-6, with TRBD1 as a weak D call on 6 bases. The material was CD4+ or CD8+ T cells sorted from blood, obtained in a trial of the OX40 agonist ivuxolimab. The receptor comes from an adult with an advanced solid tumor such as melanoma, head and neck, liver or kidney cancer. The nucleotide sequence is TGCGCCAGCAGCTCTCAGGGGCTGGATTCACCCCTCCACTTT. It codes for CASSSQGLDSPLHF.